Below, one T cell receptor beta chain is given with its context. TCRbeta library preparation incorporated unique molecular identifiers. TCRdb recomputed calls from the PCR reads with MiXCR, one row per CDR3 protein. This sample has some 300,000 distinct CDR3 sequences, with approximately 10% found just once. This record comes from a study of T-cell reconstitution after alpha-beta-depleted transplantation in children. Trimming removed 10 bases from V and 9 bases from J, with 22 bases in between. The CDR3 runs 14 residues. Germline-derived CDR1 and CDR2 are MNHNS and SASEGT. This receptor was taken from a human donor who donated a stem cell graft to a child with acute lymphoblastic leukemia. The rearrangement joins TRBV6-1 to TRBJ2-1, with a possible D match to TRBD2 (6 bases). Sequenced material: PBMCs from the stem cell graft donor, taken from the stem cell graft. The CDR3 bases are TGTGCCAACACCTCGACCGGGGGTATAAGTGAGCAGTTCTTC. This translates into CANTSTGGISEQFF.